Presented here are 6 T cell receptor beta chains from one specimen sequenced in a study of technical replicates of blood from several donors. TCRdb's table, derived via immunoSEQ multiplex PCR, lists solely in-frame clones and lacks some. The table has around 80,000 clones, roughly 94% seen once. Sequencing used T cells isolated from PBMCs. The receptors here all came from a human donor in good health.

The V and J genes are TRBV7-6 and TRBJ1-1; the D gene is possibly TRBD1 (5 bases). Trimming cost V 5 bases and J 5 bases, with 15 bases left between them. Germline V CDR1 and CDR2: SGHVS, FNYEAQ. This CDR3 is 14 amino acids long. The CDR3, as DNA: TGTGCCAGCAGCCCCAGGGACGGGGGGACTGAAGCTTTCTTT. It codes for CASSPRDGGTEAFF.

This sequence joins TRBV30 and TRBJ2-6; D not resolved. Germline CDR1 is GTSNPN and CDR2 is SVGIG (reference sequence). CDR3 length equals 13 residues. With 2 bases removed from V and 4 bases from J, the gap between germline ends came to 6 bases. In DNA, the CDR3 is TGTGCCTGGAGTCATCAAGGGGCCAACGTCCTGACTTTC. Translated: CAWSHQGANVLTF.

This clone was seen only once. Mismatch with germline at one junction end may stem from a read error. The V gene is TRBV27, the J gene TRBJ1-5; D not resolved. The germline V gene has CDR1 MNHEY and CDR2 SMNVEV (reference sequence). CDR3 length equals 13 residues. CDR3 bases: TGTGCCAGCAGTACGTCTAGCTATCAGCCCCAGCATTTT. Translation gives CASSTSSYQPQHF.

The CDR3 DNA sequence: TGTGCCAGCAGCCTTCTGGCCTGGACAGGAAGCTCTGGGGCCAACGTCCTGACTTTC. Translated: CASSLLAWTGSSGANVLTF. The gene calls are TRBV9 and TRBJ2-6; 7 bases line up with TRBD1. The CDR3 extends over 19 amino acids. The trim removed 4 bases at V and 0 bases at J, leaving 13 bases unmatched. The V gene's germline CDR1 is SGDLS and CDR2 YYNGEE. The variable domain in full, completed from reference TRBV9 and TRBJ2-6, reads DSGVTQTPKHLITATGQRVTLRCSPRSGDLSVYWYQQSLDQGLQFLIQYYNGEERAKGNILERFSAQQFPDLHSELNLSSLELGDSALYFCASSLLAWTGSSGANVLTFGAGSRLTVL.

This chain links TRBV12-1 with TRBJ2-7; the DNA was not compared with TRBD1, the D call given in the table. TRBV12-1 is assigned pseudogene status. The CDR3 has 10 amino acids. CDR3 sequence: CASSSSEQYF. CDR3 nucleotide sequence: TGTGCCAGCAGCTCCAGCGAGCAGTACTTC.

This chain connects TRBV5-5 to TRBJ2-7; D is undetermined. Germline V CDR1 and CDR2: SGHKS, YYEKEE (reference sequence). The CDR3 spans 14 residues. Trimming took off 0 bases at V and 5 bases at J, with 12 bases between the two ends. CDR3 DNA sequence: TGTGCCAGCAGCTTGGAGCAGGAAGAAGACGAGCAGTACTTC. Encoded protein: CASSLEQEEDEQYF. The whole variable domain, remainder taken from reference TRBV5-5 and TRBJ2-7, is DAGVTQSPTHLIKTRGQQVTLRCSPISGHKSVSWYQQVLGQGPQFIFQYYEKEERGRGNFPDRFSARQFPNYSSELNVNALLLGDSALYLCASSLEQEEDEQYFGPGTRLTVT.